This T cell receptor (beta chain) stems from a study of cytomegalovirus exposure and HLA in healthy donors. With 60 Vbeta and 13 Jbeta primers, the PCR was carried out. The table came from immunoSEQ multiplex PCR; TCRdb's copy has only in-frame clones and leaves some out. The sample records some 150,000 clones, approximately 82% being singletons. CDR3 size: 13 residues. From germline, CDR1 is MNHEY and CDR2 SVGAGI. The ends were cut back, 8 bases at V and 2 bases at J, with 10 bases in the middle. This sequence joins TRBV6-5 and TRBJ1-3; no clear D. Sequencing was carried out using PBMCs. The clonotype was recovered from a woman in her forties in good health and CMV-seronegative. CDR3 amino acids: CASHSPTGNTIYF. The CDR3 DNA follows: TGTGCCAGCCACTCACCCACTGGAAACACCATATATTTT.